This entry features one T cell receptor beta chain sequence. The antigen remains unidentified. This sample was included in a study of chemoradiotherapy in HPV16-positive cancers. Study as a whole: A couple of HPV16-positive patients' cells yielded candidate HPV-specific clones and common motifs.

Study-wide results and caveats: Candidate HPV-specific clones and E7-related TCR motifs grew in tumor during treatment.

Clones were sequenced by immunoSEQ multiplex PCR, and TCRdb holds only the in-frame ones, with some missing. The table includes about 3,500 clones, approximately 86% detected once. Germline V gives CDR1 GTSNPN, CDR2 SVGIG (reference sequence). The V end lost 4 bases, the J end lost 0 bases, and 8 bases lay between the germline ends. This CDR3 is 13 amino acids long. This specimen consisted of tumor tissue, obtained from a patient who underwent chemoradiotherapy. This chain connects TRBV30 to TRBJ2-3; no firm D call. The receptor's source is a human donor with HPV-associated anogenital cancer. CDR3: CAWNQLSTDTQYF. The CDR3 DNA follows: TGTGCCTGGAATCAGTTGAGCACAGATACGCAGTATTTT.